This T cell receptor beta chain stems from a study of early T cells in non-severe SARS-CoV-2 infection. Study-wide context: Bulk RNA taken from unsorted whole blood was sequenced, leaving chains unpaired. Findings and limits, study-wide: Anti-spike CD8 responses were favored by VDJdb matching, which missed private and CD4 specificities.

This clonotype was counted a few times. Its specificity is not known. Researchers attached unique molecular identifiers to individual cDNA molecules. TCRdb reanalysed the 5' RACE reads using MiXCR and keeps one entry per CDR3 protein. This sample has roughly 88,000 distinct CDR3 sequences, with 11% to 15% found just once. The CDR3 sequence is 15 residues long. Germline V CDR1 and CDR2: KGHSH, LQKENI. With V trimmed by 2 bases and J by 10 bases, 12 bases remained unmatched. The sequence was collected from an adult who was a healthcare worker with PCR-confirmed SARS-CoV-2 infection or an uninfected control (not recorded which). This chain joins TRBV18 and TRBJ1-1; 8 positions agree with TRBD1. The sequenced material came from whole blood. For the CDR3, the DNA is TGTGCCAGCTCACCAATGGGACAGGCATTAGCCGGAGCTTTCTTT. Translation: CASSPMGQALAGAFF.